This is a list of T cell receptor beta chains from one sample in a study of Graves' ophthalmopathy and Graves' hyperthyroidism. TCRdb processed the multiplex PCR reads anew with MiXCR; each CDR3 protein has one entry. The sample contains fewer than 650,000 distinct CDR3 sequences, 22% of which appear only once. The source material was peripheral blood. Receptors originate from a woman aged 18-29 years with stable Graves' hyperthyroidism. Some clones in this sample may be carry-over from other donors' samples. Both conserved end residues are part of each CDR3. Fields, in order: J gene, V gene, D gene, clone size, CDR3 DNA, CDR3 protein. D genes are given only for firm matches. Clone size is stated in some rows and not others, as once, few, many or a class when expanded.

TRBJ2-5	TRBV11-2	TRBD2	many	TGTGCCAGCAGCTCCCCCTGGCTAGCGGAAGAGACCCAGTACTTC	CASSSPWLAEETQYF
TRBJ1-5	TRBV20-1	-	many	TGCAGTGCTAGTCCCGCTACTAGCAATCAGCCCCAGCATTTT	CSASPATSNQPQHF
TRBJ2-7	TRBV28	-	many	TGTGCCAGCGGGACATCTCCCCCTACCTACGAGCAGTACTTC	CASGTSPPTYEQYF
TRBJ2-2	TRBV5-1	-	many	TGCGCCAGCAGCGTTGATATCGGGGAGCTGTTTTTT	CASSVDIGELFF
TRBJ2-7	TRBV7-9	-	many	TGTGCCAGCAGCCGGGGACCAAACCCCTACGAGCAGTACTTC	CASSRGPNPYEQYF
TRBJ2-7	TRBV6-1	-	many	TGTGCCAGCAGTCGGACGCACGGGGTCGAGCAGTACTTC	CASSRTHGVEQYF
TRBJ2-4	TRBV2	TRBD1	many	TGTGCCAGCAGAGGGGGCAGCATTCAGTACTTC	CASRGGSIQYF
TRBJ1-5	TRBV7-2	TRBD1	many	TGCGCCAGCAGCTTGGACAGGGATCAGCCCCAGCATTTT	CASSLDRDQPQHF
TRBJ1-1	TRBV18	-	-	TGTGCCAGCTCACCCCCCGCGTGGGACACTGAATCTTTCTTT	CASSPPAWDTESFF
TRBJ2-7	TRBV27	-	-	TGTGCCAGCAGTTTAAGAAGGGGCCGGTTCTACGAGCAGTACTTC	CASSLRRGRFYEQYF
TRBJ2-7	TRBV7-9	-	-	TGTGCCAGCAGTCCTAAGGGTGGACAGCTGTACGAGCAGTACTTC	CASSPKGGQLYEQYF
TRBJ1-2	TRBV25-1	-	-	TGTGCCAGCAGTGGGGCTGGGGTTGGCTACACCTTC	CASSGAGVGYTF
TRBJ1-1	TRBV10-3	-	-	TGTGCCATCAGTGAGTCATGGTCGAACACTGAAGCTTTCTTT	CAISESWSNTEAFF
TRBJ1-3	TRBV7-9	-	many	TGTGCCAGCAGCCTAGGGTCACCGGGAAACACCATATATTTT	CASSLGSPGNTIYF
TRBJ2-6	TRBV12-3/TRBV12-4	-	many	TGTGCCAGCAAGAGAGGGGCCGCGCGTGGGGCCAACGTCCTGACTTTC	CASKRGAARGANVLTF
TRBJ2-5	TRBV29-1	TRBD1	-	TGCAGCGTTGAAATTCAGGGGGCGAGGGAGACCCAGTACTTC	CSVEIQGARETQYF